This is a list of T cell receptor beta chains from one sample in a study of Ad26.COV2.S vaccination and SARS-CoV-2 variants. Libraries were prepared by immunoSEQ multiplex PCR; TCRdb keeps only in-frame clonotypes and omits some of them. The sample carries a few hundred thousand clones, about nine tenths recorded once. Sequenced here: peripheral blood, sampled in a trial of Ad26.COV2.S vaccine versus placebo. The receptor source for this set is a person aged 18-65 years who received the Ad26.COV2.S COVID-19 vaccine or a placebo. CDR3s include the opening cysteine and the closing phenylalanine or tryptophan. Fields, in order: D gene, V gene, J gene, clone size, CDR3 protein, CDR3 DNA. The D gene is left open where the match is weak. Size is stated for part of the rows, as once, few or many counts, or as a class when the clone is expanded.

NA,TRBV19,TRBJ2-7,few,CASSSGLGNEQYF,TGTGCCAGTAGTAGTGGTTTGGGAAACGAGCAGTACTTC
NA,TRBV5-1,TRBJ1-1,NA,CASTPAVTGSPEAFF,TGCGCCAGCACCCCCGCGGTAACAGGAAGCCCTGAAGCTTTCTTT
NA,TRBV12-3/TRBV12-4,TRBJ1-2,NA,CASSLTGLDNTF,TGTGCCAGCAGTCTAACGGGGCTCGACAACACCTTC
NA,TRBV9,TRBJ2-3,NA,CASSPGGRGDTQYF,TGTGCCAGCAGCCCTGGGGGGCGGGGAGATACGCAGTATTTT
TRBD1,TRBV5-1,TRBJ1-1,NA,CASSLGQGATEAFF,TGCGCCAGCAGCTTGGGGCAGGGGGCCACTGAAGCTTTCTTT
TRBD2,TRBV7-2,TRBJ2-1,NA,CASSLALSGGGYNEQFF,TGTGCCAGCAGCTTAGCGTTGTCCGGGGGGGGATACAATGAGCAGTTCTTC
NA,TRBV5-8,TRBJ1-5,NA,CASSPWNQPQHF,TGTGCCAGCAGCCCCTGGAATCAGCCCCAGCATTTT
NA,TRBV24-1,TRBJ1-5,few,CATSEHRGASNQPQHF,TGTGCCACCAGTGAACATCGGGGCGCCAGCAATCAGCCCCAGCATTTT
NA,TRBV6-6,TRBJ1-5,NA,CASSYSNGNQPQHF,TGTGCCAGCAGTTACTCGAACGGGAATCAGCCCCAGCATTTT
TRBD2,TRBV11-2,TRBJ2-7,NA,CASSLGLPAGGYEQYF,TGTGCCAGCAGCTTAGGCTTGCCAGCGGGGGGCTACGAGCAGTACTTC
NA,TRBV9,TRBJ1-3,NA,CASSVLSGNTIYF,TGTGCCAGCAGCGTACTCAGTGGAAACACCATATATTTT
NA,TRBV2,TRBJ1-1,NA,CASREGEFWTGGEAFF,TGTGCCAGCAGAGAAGGAGAGTTTTGGACGGGAGGGGAAGCTTTCTTT
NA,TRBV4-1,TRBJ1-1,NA,CASSQAGYTEAFF,TGCGCCAGCAGCCAAGCGGGGTACACTGAAGCTTTCTTT
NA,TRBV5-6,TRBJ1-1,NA,CASSFLARDLYTAFF,TGTGCCAGCAGCTTTCTAGCCAGGGATCTCTATACAGCTTTCTTT
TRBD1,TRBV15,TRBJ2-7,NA,CATSSGTGMVEQYF,TGTGCCACCAGCAGCGGGACAGGAATGGTCGAGCAGTACTTC
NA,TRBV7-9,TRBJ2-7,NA,CASTPLVDYEQYF,TGTGCCAGCACCCCTCTTGTGGACTACGAGCAGTACTTC
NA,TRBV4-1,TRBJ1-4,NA,CASSSNEKLFF,TGCGCCAGCAGCTCAAATGAAAAACTGTTTTTT
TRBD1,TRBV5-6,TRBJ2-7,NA,CASSIQGDDEQYF,TGTGCCAGCAGCATACAGGGGGATGACGAGCAGTACTTC
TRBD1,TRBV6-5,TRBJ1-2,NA,CASSYYGQGDYYGYTF,TGTGCCAGCAGTTACTATGGACAGGGAGACTACTATGGCTACACCTTC
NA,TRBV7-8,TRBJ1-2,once,CASSLGSAQGYTF,TGTGCCAGCAGCTTAGGGTCAGCGCAAGGCTACACCTTC
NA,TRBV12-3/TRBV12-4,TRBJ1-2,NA,CASSLAANYGYTF,TGTGCCAGCAGTTTGGCAGCTAACTATGGCTACACCTTC
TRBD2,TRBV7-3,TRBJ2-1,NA,CASSSRLAVSYNEQFF,TGTGCCAGCAGCTCCCGACTAGCGGTTAGCTACAATGAGCAGTTCTTC
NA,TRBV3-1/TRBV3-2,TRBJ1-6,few,CASSQVGGINENSPLHF,TGTGCCAGCAGCCAAGTTGGGGGGATAAACGAGAATTCACCCCTCCACTTT
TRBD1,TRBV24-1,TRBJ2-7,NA,CATSEPRDSYEQYF,TGTGCCACCAGTGAACCCCGGGACAGCTACGAGCAGTACTTC
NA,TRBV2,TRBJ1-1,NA,CASILRGATEAFF,TGTGCCAGCATACTTCGGGGGGCCACTGAAGCTTTCTTT
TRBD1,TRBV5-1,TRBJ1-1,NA,CASRTGGNTEAFF,TGCGCCAGCAGGACAGGGGGGAACACTGAAGCTTTCTTT
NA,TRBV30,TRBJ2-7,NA,CAWSVLYAGSSYEQYF,TGTGCCTGGAGTGTACTCTATGCAGGCAGCTCCTACGAGCAGTACTTC
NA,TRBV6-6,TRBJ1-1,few,CASVQSTAPGTEAFF,TGTGCCAGCGTCCAGTCGACGGCTCCGGGAACTGAAGCTTTCTTT